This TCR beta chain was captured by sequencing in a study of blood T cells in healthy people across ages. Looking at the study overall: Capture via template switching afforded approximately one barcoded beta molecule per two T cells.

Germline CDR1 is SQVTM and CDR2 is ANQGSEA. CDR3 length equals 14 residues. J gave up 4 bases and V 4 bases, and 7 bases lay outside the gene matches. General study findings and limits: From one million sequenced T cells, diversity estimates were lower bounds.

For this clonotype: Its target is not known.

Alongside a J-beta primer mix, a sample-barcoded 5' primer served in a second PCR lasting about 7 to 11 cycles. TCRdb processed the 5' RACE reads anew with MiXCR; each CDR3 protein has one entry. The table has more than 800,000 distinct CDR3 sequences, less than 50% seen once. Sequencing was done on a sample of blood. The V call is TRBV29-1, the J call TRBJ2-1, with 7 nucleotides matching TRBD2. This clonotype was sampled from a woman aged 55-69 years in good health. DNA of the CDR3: TGCAGCGTTGCGGGCGGGAGAGGTTACAATGAGCAGTTCTTC. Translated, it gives CSVAGGRGYNEQFF.